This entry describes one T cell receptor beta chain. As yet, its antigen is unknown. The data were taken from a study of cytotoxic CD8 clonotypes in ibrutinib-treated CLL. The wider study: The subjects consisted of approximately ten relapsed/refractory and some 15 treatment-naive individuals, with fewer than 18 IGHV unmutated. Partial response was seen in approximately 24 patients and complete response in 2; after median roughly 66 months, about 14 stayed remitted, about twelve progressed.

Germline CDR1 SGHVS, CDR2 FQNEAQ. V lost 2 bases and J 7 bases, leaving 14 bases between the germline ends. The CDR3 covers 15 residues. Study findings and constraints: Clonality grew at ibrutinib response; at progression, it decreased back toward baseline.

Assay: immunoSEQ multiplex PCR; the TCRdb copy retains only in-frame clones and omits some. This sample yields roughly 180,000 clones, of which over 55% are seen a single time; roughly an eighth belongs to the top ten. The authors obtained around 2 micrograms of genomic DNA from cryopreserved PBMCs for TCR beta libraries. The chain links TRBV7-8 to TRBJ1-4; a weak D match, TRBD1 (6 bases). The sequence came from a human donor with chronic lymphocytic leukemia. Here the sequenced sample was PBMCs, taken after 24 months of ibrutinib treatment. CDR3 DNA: TGTGCCAGCAGCTTACAGAGGGGGGAGACTGAAAAACTGTTTTTT. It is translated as CASSLQRGETEKLFF.